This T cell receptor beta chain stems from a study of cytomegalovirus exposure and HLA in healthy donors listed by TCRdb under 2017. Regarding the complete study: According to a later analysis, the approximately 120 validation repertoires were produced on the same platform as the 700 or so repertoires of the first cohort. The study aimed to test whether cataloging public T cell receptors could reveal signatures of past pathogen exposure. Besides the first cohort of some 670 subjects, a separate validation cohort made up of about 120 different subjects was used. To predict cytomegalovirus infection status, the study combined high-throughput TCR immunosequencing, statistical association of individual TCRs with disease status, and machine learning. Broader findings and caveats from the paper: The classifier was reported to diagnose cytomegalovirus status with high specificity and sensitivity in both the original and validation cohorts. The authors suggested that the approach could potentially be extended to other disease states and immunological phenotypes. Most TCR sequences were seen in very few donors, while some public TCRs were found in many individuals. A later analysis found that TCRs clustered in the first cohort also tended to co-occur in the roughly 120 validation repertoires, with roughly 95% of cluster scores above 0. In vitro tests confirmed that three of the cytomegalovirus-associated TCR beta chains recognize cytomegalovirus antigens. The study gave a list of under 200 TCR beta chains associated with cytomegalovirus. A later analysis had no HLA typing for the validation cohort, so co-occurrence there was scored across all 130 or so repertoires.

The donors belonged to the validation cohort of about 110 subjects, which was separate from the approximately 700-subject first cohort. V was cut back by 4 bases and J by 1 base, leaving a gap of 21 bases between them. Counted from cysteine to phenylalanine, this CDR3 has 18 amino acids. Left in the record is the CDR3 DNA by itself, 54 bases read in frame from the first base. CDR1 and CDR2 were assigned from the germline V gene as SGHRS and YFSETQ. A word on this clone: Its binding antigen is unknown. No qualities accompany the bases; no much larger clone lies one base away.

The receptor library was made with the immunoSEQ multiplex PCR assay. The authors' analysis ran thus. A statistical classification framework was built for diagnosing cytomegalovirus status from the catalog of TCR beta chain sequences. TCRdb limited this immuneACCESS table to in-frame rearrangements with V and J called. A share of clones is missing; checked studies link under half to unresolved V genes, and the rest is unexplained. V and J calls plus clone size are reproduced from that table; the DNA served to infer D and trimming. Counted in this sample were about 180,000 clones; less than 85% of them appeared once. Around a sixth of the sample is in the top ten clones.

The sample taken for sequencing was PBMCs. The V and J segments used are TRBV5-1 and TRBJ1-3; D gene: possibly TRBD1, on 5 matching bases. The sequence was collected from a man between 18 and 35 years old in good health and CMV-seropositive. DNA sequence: TGCGCCAGCAGCCCTCGGGGGACTTCCCCCTCATCTGGAAACACCATATATTTT. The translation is CASSPRGTSPSSGNTIYF. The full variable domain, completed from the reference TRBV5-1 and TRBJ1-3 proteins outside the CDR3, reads KAGVTQTPRYLIKTRGQQVTLSCSPISGHRSVSWYQQTPGQGLQFLFEYFSETQRNKGNFPGRFSGRQFSNSRSEMNVSTLELGDSALYLCASSPRGTSPSSGNTIYFGEGSWLTVV.